Here is one T cell receptor (beta chain) with its context. What this receptor recognizes is not known. Base qualities are not provided; no much larger clone lies one nucleotide away. After removal of 4 bases from V and 2 bases from J, the junction retains 4 bases not matched to a gene. Per the germline V gene, MNHEY is the CDR1 and SVGAGI is the CDR2. The CDR3 runs 14 residues from the cysteine to the phenylalanine. This entry keeps only the CDR3 DNA: 42 bases, framed from base 1. The data originate from a study of PD-1 blockade in classical Hodgkin lymphoma (dated by TCRdb to 2018 to 2021). In the study overall: Nivolumab dosing was 3 mg/kg intravenously every 2 weeks, continuing until either disease progression or unacceptable toxicity. The study used CyTOF and TCR beta sequencing to define a peripheral blood immune signature of response to PD-1 blockade in classical Hodgkin lymphoma. The study at large found these results: The study was restricted to a single clinical trial cohort, and the causes of repertoire differences, possibly disease activity or prior therapy, were left undefined. By C4D1, a significant rise was seen in CD4+ TCR diversity but not in CD8+ TCR diversity (p=0.0027 vs p=0.16), and the rise was most apparent among complete responders (p=0.02). Baseline TCR diversity was reported to be lower in newly diagnosed patients than in healthy donors and to be lower still in relapsed/refractory patients. Trial patients achieving complete response had baseline diversity similar to newly diagnosed patients, whereas partial responders and progressors had significantly lower diversity. Diversity was lower in patients who began nivolumab less than 1 year after ASCT, so these patients were left out of later analyses to avoid confounding by immune reconstitution.

This sample's time point label indicates: cycle 1 day 1 (C1D1), immediately before nivolumab initiation. Relapse after autologous stem cell transplantation had occurred in all trial patients, and cohorts A, B and C were distinguished by prior brentuximab vedotin exposure. The trial cohort comprised some 60 patients with relapsed/refractory classical Hodgkin lymphoma whose best overall responses were complete response, partial response or progressive disease. Trial patients were treated with single-agent nivolumab in the multi-cohort phase II CheckMate 205 trial. An independent review committee assessed best overall response using the 2007 International Working Group response criteria. PBMCs from the trial were collected at three points: immediately before nivolumab initiation (C1D1), and during therapy at cycle 2 day 1 and cycle 4 day 1. Peripheral blood was collected in 8 mL Vacutainer Cell Preparation Tubes, from which PBMCs were isolated by centrifugation and then cryopreserved.

Genomic DNA was extracted with the Qiagen DNeasy kit from unsorted PBMCs and from negatively selected CD4+ and CD8+ fractions. Amplification of TCR beta CDR3 regions was done by immunoSEQ multiplex PCR with primers that anneal to V and J segments. A synthetic immune receptor repertoire was used to minimize amplification bias, and any residual bias was removed computationally once sequencing was done. As for the original processing: Custom Python scripts were used to quantify repertoire diversity as the Shannon entropy index. Unsorted, CD4+ and CD8+ repertoires were examined separately, except in combined analyses, for which CD4+ and CD8+ sequences were merged in silico. Clonal expansion was defined as a frequency increase of at least 2-fold after treatment compared with C1D1, and clones undetected at baseline were assigned a pseudocount of 0.5. Clones with 0 or 1 copy at C1D1 were defined as singleton clones, while clones with 2 or more copies were defined as non-singleton clones. Clones expanded in unsorted samples were labelled as CD4+, CD8+ or unknown by matching protein sequences in sorted samples from the same patient. Diversity changes from C1D1 to C4D1 were tested in paired samples using Wilcoxon tests. TCRdb took this table from immuneACCESS and kept in-frame rearrangements with V and J called. Such tables lack part of the clones; where checked against another copy, unresolved V genes explain under half of the gap, and the rest is unexplained. The V and J calls and clone size are taken from that table; D and trimming were inferred from the DNA. In this sample the table shows 38,000 or so clones, about 87% of which occur a single time. Together, the top ten hold roughly 9% of the sample.

The sequence was collected from a human donor with classical Hodgkin lymphoma. The specimen was peripheral blood mononuclear cells (PBMCs), collected at baseline. The sequence is built from TRBV6-5 and TRBJ2-7; TRBD1 agrees with 8 junctional bases. The CDR3 loop reads CASSFRTGTYEQYF. At the DNA level, the sequence is TGTGCCAGCAGTTTCCGGACAGGGACCTACGAGCAGTACTTC.